The 5 T cell receptor beta chains in this list originate from one sample, sequenced in a study of cytomegalovirus exposure and HLA in healthy donors. The PCR made use of 60 Vbeta and 13 Jbeta primers. The table came from immunoSEQ multiplex PCR; TCRdb's copy has only in-frame clones and leaves some out. The data hold approximately 220,000 clones, with about 79% observed a single time. The sequenced sample was PBMCs. The receptors derive from a male donor in good health and CMV-seronegative.

The chain employs TRBV6-5 and TRBJ2-2; D remains unclear. V lost 5 bases and J lost 3, with 4 bases in between. The CDR3 has 12 residues. Germline V lookup: CDR1 MNHEY, CDR2 SVGAGI. The CDR3 region is CASSQDTGELFF. The CDR3 DNA follows: TGTGCCAGCAGTCAGGACACCGGGGAGCTGTTTTTT.

This clone was found a few times. Other DNA sequences of this sample code for an identical CDR3. The rearrangement joins TRBV5-1 to TRBJ2-3; 11 bases align to TRBD2. V dropped 3 bases and J dropped 3; count of bases not matched to a gene: 6. Germline CDR1 reads SGHRS; CDR2 reads YFSETQ. The CDR3 consists of 16 residues. The CDR3 loop is CASSSTSGSSTDTQYF. The DNA of the CDR3 is TGCGCCAGCAGCTCTACTAGCGGGAGTAGTACAGATACGCAGTATTTT.

The gene calls are TRBV4-1 and TRBJ1-2, with TRBD1 matching over 8 bases. The CDR3 spans 15 residues. With 0 bases clipped from V and 4 bases from J, the junction kept 4 bases outside the gene matches. CDR1 is MGHRA and CDR2 is YSYEKL in the germline V gene. CDR3 amino acids: CASSQDPGGFYGYTF. The CDR3 coding sequence is TGCGCCAGCAGCCAAGATCCAGGGGGCTTCTATGGCTACACCTTC.

The CDR3 DNA sequence: TGTGCCAGCAGCCCAGGACTAGCGGGGGGGCAAGAGACCCAGTACTTC. It codes for CASSPGLAGGQETQYF. The chain has TRBV4-2 and TRBJ2-5; 15 nucleotides align to TRBD2. CDR3 length equals 16 residues. Germline CDR1 reads LGHNA; CDR2 reads YNFKEQ. V dropped 4 bases and J dropped 2; count of bases not matched to a gene: 2.

J is TRBJ2-7 and V is TRBV4-2, with 9 bases lining up with TRBD1. The CDR3 extends over 13 amino acids. Looked up from germline, CDR1 is LGHNA and CDR2 is YNFKEQ. The V and J ends lost 4 bases and 3 bases, in that order; junction bases with no gene match: 1. The CDR3 DNA follows: TGTGCCAGCAGCCCGGACAGGGGCTACGAGCAGTACTTC. Translated: CASSPDRGYEQYF.